This entry lists 19 T cell receptor beta chains sequenced from one sample in a study of blood T cell repertoires in COVID-19. Clones were read by immunoSEQ multiplex PCR, and TCRdb kept only the in-frame ones, dropping some. Among 100,000 to 150,000 clones listed, about 80% were seen once. What was sequenced was peripheral blood. Source of these receptors: a woman in her forties or fifties with acute or convalescent COVID-19.

This chain links TRBV19 with TRBJ2-2; possibly TRBD2 for D (5 bases). Looked up from germline, CDR1 is LNHDA and CDR2 is SQIVND (reference sequence). Trimming took 7 bases from V and 8 from J, leaving 17 bases between them. CDR3 size: 14 residues. CDR3 coding DNA: TGTGCCAGTATTGCCGGGAACCGGAGAGGGGAGCTGTTTTTT. Translating it yields CASIAGNRRGELFF. The variable domain in full, with the rest retrieved from reference TRBV19 and TRBJ2-2, is DGGITQSPKYLFRKEGQNVTLSCEQNLNHDAMYWYRQDPGQGLRLIYYSQIVNDFQKGDIAEGYSVSREKKESFPLTVTSAQKNPTAFYLCASIAGNRRGELFFGEGSRLTVL.

The chain has TRBV7-9 and TRBJ1-4, with 7 bases lining up with TRBD1. V shed 4 bases, J shed 8 bases, and the junction held 10 bases outside the gene matches. The V gene's germline CDR1 is SEHNR and CDR2 FQNEAQ (reference sequence). The CDR3 runs 15 residues. The CDR3 bases are TGTGCCAGCAGCTCGACCACAGGGGTGCGGGAAAAACTGTTTTTT. Translated: CASSSTTGVREKLFF.

This clone was seen more than once but under ten times. The chain joins TRBV27 to TRBJ1-2; D might be TRBD1 (6 bases). CDR3 size: 14 residues. Trimming removed 5 bases from V and 5 bases from J, with 15 bases in between. CDR1 and CDR2 from the germline V gene are MNHEY and SMNVEV (reference sequence). The CDR3 DNA reads as TGTGCCAGCAGTAGGGACATTGGGAAGTATGGCTACACCTTC. Translated: CASSRDIGKYGYTF.

This sequence joins TRBV4-1 and TRBJ1-3; 8 bases match TRBD1. This CDR3 is 19 amino acids long. CDR1 is MGHRA and CDR2 is YSYEKL in the germline V gene. Unmatched junction bases numbered 16, after V lost 6 bases and J lost 0 bases. The CDR3 sequence is CASRRAPGQEKSSGNTIYF. The CDR3 bases are TGCGCCAGCAGACGGGCGCCGGGACAGGAGAAGAGCTCTGGAAACACCATATATTTT.

The CDR3, as DNA: TGTGCCAGCTCACTTCAGGGTGCTAATTCACCCCTCCACTTT. Translated: CASSLQGANSPLHF. This sequence joins TRBV18 and TRBJ1-6, with D tentatively TRBD1 (5 bases). The CDR3 is 14 amino acids. V gave up 4 bases and J gave up 6 bases, with 10 bases separating them. Per the germline V gene, CDR1 is KGHSH and CDR2 is LQKENI. Combining the CDR3 with reference TRBV18 and TRBJ1-6 gives the whole variable domain NAGVMQNPRHLVRRRGQEARLRCSPMKGHSHVYWYRQLPEEGLKFMVYLQKENIIDESGMPKERFSAEFPKEGPSILRIQQVVRGDSAAYFCASSLQGANSPLHFGNGTRLTVT.

V and J are TRBV2 and TRBJ1-5, with 7 bases matching TRBD1. The CDR3 has 15 residues. V lost 6 bases and J lost 2; bases outside the gene matches: 7. Per the germline V gene, CDR1 is SNHLY and CDR2 is FYNNEI. DNA for the CDR3: TGTGCCAGCAGCGCCCGACAGGGACGCAATCAGCCCCAGCATTTT. Protein product: CASSARQGRNQPQHF. The complete variable domain, with remaining parts taken from reference TRBV2 and TRBJ1-5, reads EPEVTQTPSHQVTQMGQEVILRCVPISNHLYFYWYRQILGQKVEFLVSFYNNEISEKSEIFDDQFSVERPDGSNFTLKIRSTKLEDSAMYFCASSARQGRNQPQHFGDGTRLSIL.

The V call is TRBV6-5, the J call TRBJ2-7; D gene uncertain. The CDR3 is 16 amino acids. Trimming pared 2 bases from V and 5 bases from J, leaving 19 bases between. Germline-derived CDR1 and CDR2 are MNHEY and SVGAGI. CDR3 sequence (DNA): TGTGCCAGCAGTTACGCGGTCGCGAATTTTTACAACGAGCAGTACTTC. It encodes CASSYAVANFYNEQYF.

The V and J genes are TRBV6-5 and TRBJ1-1; TRBD1 matches 8 bases. Trimming at V came to 5 bases and at J to 3 bases, leaving 2 bases not matched to a gene. CDR3 length: 13 amino acids. Germline CDR1 reads MNHEY; CDR2 reads SVGAGI. This chain's CDR3 is CASSQQGDTEAFF. The CDR3 DNA reads as TGTGCCAGCAGTCAACAGGGGGACACTGAAGCTTTCTTT.

The chain links TRBV20-1 to TRBJ1-2; D ambiguous. Per the germline V gene, CDR1 is DFQATT and CDR2 is SNEGSKA (reference sequence). Deletions cut 6 bases from V and 5 bases from J, with 10 bases between. This CDR3 is 11 amino acids long. The CDR3 is CSARVEYGYTF. The CDR3 DNA follows: TGCAGTGCCCGAGTCGAGTATGGCTACACCTTC.

A single count supports this clone. This chain connects TRBV11-3 to TRBJ2-1, with no clear D. The CDR3 consists of 13 residues. Trimming pared 5 bases from V and 1 base from J, leaving 6 bases between. The germline gives CDR1 SGHNT, CDR2 YENEEA. This CDR3 is CASSSESYNEQFF. DNA for the CDR3: TGTGCCAGCAGCAGTGAGTCCTACAATGAGCAGTTCTTC.

This clone was seen once. The chain carries TRBV11-2 and TRBJ1-3; TRBD1 is a possible D gene (5 bases). Germline V lookup: CDR1 SGHAT, CDR2 FQNNGV. This CDR3 is 14 amino acids long. V lost 5 bases to trimming and J lost 2 bases, with 10 bases between them. The chain's CDR3 is CASSKVGPGNTIYF. The CDR3 DNA reads as TGTGCCAGCAGCAAAGTGGGGCCTGGAAACACCATATATTTT.

The gene calls are TRBV7-2 and TRBJ1-5; 11 bases map to TRBD1. CDR1 and CDR2 (germline): SGHTA, FQGNSA. The CDR3 sequence is 15 residues long. The ends lost 5 bases at V and 7 bases at J; junction bases unmatched: 7. The CDR3 region is CASSPRDRGKQPQHF. CDR3 bases: TGTGCCAGCAGCCCTCGGGACAGGGGGAAGCAGCCCCAGCATTTT. Supplemented by reference TRBV7-2 and TRBJ1-5, the full variable domain reads GAGVSQSPSNKVTEKGKDVELRCDPISGHTALYWYRQSLGQGLEFLIYFQGNSAPDKSGLPSDRFSAERTGGSVSTLTIQRTQQEDSAVYLCASSPRDRGKQPQHFGDGTRLSIL.

This clone was counted only a few times. CDR3 loop: CATSSRLAGGPDIQYF. As DNA, the CDR3 is TGTGCCACCAGCAGCAGACTAGCGGGGGGGCCGGACATTCAGTACTTC. The chain employs TRBV15 and TRBJ2-4; TRBD2 matches at 14 bases. Unmatched junction bases numbered 6, after V lost 3 bases and J lost 8 bases. Germline V gives CDR1 LNHNV, CDR2 YYDKDF (reference sequence). The CDR3 runs to 16 residues.

V is TRBV19 and J is TRBJ1-5; 10 nucleotides line up with TRBD1. J was trimmed by 6 bases and V by 8 bases; bases with no gene match: 10. CDR3 length: 15 amino acids. CDR1 is LNHDA and CDR2 is SQIVND in the germline V gene (reference sequence). The CDR3 loop reads CASGVGDRGFQPQHF. Here the CDR3 DNA reads TGTGCCAGTGGGGTAGGGGACAGGGGCTTTCAGCCCCAGCATTTT.

The chain uses TRBV6-5 and TRBJ2-1; 8 positions match TRBD1. Per the germline V gene, CDR1 is MNHEY and CDR2 is SVGAGI. This CDR3 contains 12 residues. The J segment lost 12 bases and the V segment lost 2 bases, leaving 3 bases of the junction unmatched. The CDR3 loop is CASSYPTGGQFF. The DNA of the CDR3 is TGTGCCAGCAGTTACCCTACAGGGGGGCAGTTCTTC.

The V gene is TRBV28, the J gene TRBJ2-1, with 10 nucleotides matching TRBD2. This CDR3 spans 21 amino acids. Germline lookup yields CDR1 MDHEN and CDR2 SYDVKM. After removal of 7 bases from V and 3 bases from J, the junction contained 24 bases not matched to a gene. The DNA of the CDR3 is TGTGCCAGCACCCCTACGTCGGGGGTAAAAAGGGGGACTAGCGTCTACAATGAGCAGTTCTTC. This sequence encodes CASTPTSGVKRGTSVYNEQFF. Filled out from reference TRBV28 and TRBJ2-1, the complete variable domain reads DVKVTQSSRYLVKRTGEKVFLECVQDMDHENMFWYRQDPGLGLRLIYFSYDVKMKEKGDIPEGYSVSREKKERFSLILESASTNQTSMYLCASTPTSGVKRGTSVYNEQFFGPGTRLTVL.

CDR3 protein: CASSSTGAPQPQHF. CDR3 nucleotide sequence: TGCGCCAGCAGCTCGACAGGGGCACCTCAGCCCCAGCATTTT. This chain joins TRBV5-1 and TRBJ1-5; 8 nucleotides align to TRBD1. Looked up from germline, CDR1 is SGHRS and CDR2 is YFSETQ. V gave up 3 bases and J gave up 6 bases; unmatched junction bases: 5. This CDR3 has 14 amino acids.

This clone was counted a few times. The rearrangement uses TRBV12-3 or TRBV12-4 and TRBJ1-2; no clear D gene. V was pared by 9 bases and J by 0 bases, with 8 bases between. This CDR3 contains 12 residues. The CDR3 DNA is TGTGCCAGTGGTATAGCTAACTATGGCTACACCTTC. Its translation: CASGIANYGYTF.

The J gene is TRBJ2-5, the V gene TRBV5-1, with D tentatively TRBD2 (5 bases). This CDR3 has 15 amino acids. Germline V gene sequence: CDR1 SGHRS, CDR2 YFSETQ. Trimming left V 1 base short and J 4 bases short, with 14 bases between. CDR3 region: CASSLYEGGGETQYF. CDR3 bases: TGCGCCAGCAGCTTGTATGAGGGTGGAGGAGAGACCCAGTACTTC.